One and the same sample provided the 11 T cell receptor beta chains below, sequenced in a study of regulatory T cells in long-lasting Graves disease. Building the TCR beta libraries relied on iRepertoire HTBI primers, and CDR3 regions underwent Arm-PCR. TCRdb itself ran the multiplex PCR reads through MiXCR, one entry per CDR3 protein. The sample consists of 400,000 to 550,000 distinct CDR3 sequences, 16% of them appearing once. This sample's time point: newly diagnosed GD, antithyroid drugs for less than 3 months. Researchers made the TCR library from RNA that was extracted from PBMCs. These data were likewise used in another study, on T cells in Graves' hyperthyroidism and ophthalmopathy.

Sequences were derived from peripheral blood mononuclear cells (PBMCs), sampled at new diagnosis, from a patient treated with antithyroid drugs. Source of these receptors: a woman younger than 35 with Graves disease.

This clonotype was seen a few times. The chain is built from TRBV6-5 and TRBJ2-1; D possibly corresponds to TRBD1 (5 bases). The CDR3 consists of 15 residues. V gave up 2 bases and J gave up 4 bases, with 12 bases separating them. CDR1 is MNHEY and CDR2 is SVGAGI in the germline V gene. The CDR3, as DNA: TGTGCCAGCAGTTACGGCAGGGATCCGTACAATGAGCAGTTCTTC. It translates to CASSYGRDPYNEQFF.

This clonotype was observed at least ten times. V and J are TRBV11-2 and TRBJ2-3; 10 bases map to TRBD2. This CDR3 is 18 amino acids long. After removal of 3 bases from V and 4 bases from J, the junction contained 13 bases not matched to a gene. Germline V gives CDR1 SGHAT, CDR2 FQNNGV. CDR3 nucleotide sequence: TGTGCCAGCAGCTTTAGATCCGCTAGCGGGAGAGATGCAGATACGCAGTATTTT. The encoded protein is CASSFRSASGRDADTQYF.

This clonotype was counted ten times or more. The J gene is TRBJ2-1, the V gene TRBV18; D gene uncertain. Deletions cut 0 bases from V and 3 bases from J, with 12 bases between. Germline assignment: CDR1 KGHSH and CDR2 LQKENI. This CDR3 region has 16 residues. The CDR3: CASSPPGGQSYNEQFF. The CDR3 DNA reads as TGTGCCAGCTCACCACCGGGCGGCCAGAGCTACAATGAGCAGTTCTTC.

Only a few counts were recorded for this clonotype. CDR3 amino acids: CASSLSETGIDTGELFF. CDR3 sequence (DNA): TGTGCCAGCAGTTTATCCGAGACAGGGATCGACACCGGGGAGCTGTTTTTT. The J gene is TRBJ2-2, the V gene TRBV28; 7 bases agree with TRBD1. Per germline, CDR1 MDHEN and CDR2 SYDVKM. Trimming cost V 1 base and J 3 bases; bases outside gene matches: 8. CDR3 length: 17 residues.

This clonotype was observed at least ten times. The chain joins TRBV10-3 to TRBJ2-1, with TRBD2 matching over 14 bases. The trim removed 4 bases at V and 9 bases at J, leaving 11 bases unmatched. CDR1 and CDR2 from the germline V gene are ENHRY and SYGVKD. This CDR3 has 17 residues. DNA of the CDR3: TGTGCCATCAGTGGGAGACTAGCGGGAGGGCCTGGGGGTGAGCAGTTCTTC. Its protein product is CAISGRLAGGPGGEQFF.

This clonotype has a count of ten or more. The genes are TRBV12-3 or TRBV12-4 and TRBJ2-7, with 10 bases that match TRBD1. Trimming removed 4 bases from V and 0 bases from J; junction bases left unmatched: 3. The CDR3 extends over 15 amino acids. The CDR3 reads CASSSGTGDSYEQYF. Written as DNA, the CDR3 is TGTGCCAGCAGTTCCGGGACAGGGGACTCCTACGAGCAGTACTTC.

There are many counts of this clonotype. The chain combines TRBV20-1 with TRBJ2-2, with D possibly TRBD1 on 5 matching bases. V shed 3 bases and J shed 6 bases, with 8 bases lying between them. Germline-derived CDR1 and CDR2 are DFQATT and SNEGSKA (reference sequence). The CDR3 spans 12 residues. CDR3 nucleotide sequence: TGCAGTGCTAGGGGCAGGGCCGGGGAGCTGTTTTTT. This translates into CSARGRAGELFF.

This clonotype occurred many times. This chain joins TRBV7-2 and TRBJ2-2; 9 positions agree with TRBD2. The CDR3 is 16 residues long. V lost 4 bases, J lost 5 bases, and 8 bases stayed unmatched. Germline CDR1 is SGHTA and CDR2 is FQGNSA. The CDR3 here is CASSSSSGKSTGELFF. In DNA form, the CDR3 reads TGTGCCAGCAGCTCTTCTAGCGGGAAGTCAACCGGGGAGCTGTTTTTT.

As DNA, the CDR3 is TGTGCCGTGGGGGCAGGGGTTACAGATACGCAGTATTTT. Translation: CAVGAGVTDTQYF. V and J are TRBV5-4 and TRBJ2-3; tentatively, D is TRBD1 (6 bases). CDR3 length: 13 residues. Germline CDR1 SGHNT, CDR2 YYREEE (reference sequence). The ends were cut back, 10 bases at V and 3 bases at J, with 15 bases in the middle. Variable domain in full (rest from reference TRBV5-4 and TRBJ2-3): ETGVTQSPTHLIKTRGQQVTLRCSSQSGHNTVSWYQQALGQGPQFIFQYYREEENGRGNFPPRFSGLQFPNYSSELNVNALELDDSALYLCAVGAGVTDTQYFGPGTRLTVL.

Many counts were recorded for this clonotype. The CDR3 sequence is CSARDPGHSNTEAFF. DNA for the CDR3: TGCAGTGCTAGAGACCCGGGACACTCGAACACTGAAGCTTTCTTT. The V call is TRBV20-1, the J call TRBJ1-1; perhaps TRBD1 as D (6 bases). Deletions cut 0 bases from V and 1 base from J, with 12 bases between. Germline CDR1 is DFQATT and CDR2 is SNEGSKA (reference sequence). The CDR3 is made up of 15 amino acids.

This clonotype was observed a handful of times. The chain joins TRBV28 to TRBJ2-2; 9 nucleotides align to TRBD1. The trim removed 7 bases at V and 1 base at J, leaving 10 bases unmatched. This CDR3 contains 17 residues. CDR1 is MDHEN and CDR2 is SYDVKM in the germline V gene. CDR3 sequence (DNA): TGTGCCAGCATAAGGGACAGGGTATCAAGGAACACCGGGGAGCTGTTTTTT. It translates to CASIRDRVSRNTGELFF.